The present entry profiles one T cell receptor beta chain with its context. Clones were sequenced by immunoSEQ multiplex PCR, and TCRdb holds only the in-frame ones, with some missing. The table lists 300,000 or so clones, 86% of them singletons, with around 4.5% in the top ten. The sample comes from a study of blood T cell repertoires in COVID-19. The overall study: Acute-phase and convalescent COVID-19 samples originated in the United States, Italy and Spain.

Residents of approximately 25 US areas, aged 18 to 89 years, made up the participants. Assignments of participants to cohorts depended upon their own reported clinical history. This sequence originates from a woman aged 35 to 49 with acute COVID-19. Sequencing was performed on PBMCs or T cells enriched from blood (not recorded which).

The CDR3 DNA reads TGTGCCATCAGCGGAGCGGGAGGGTCCAACACCGGGGAGCTGTTTTTT. It translates to CAISGAGGSNTGELFF. V is TRBV10-3 and J is TRBJ2-2; 10 bases line up with TRBD2. V was clipped by 6 bases and J by 2 bases; unmatched bases: 6. The CDR3 sequence is 16 residues long. Germline V CDR1 and CDR2: ENHRY, SYGVKD.